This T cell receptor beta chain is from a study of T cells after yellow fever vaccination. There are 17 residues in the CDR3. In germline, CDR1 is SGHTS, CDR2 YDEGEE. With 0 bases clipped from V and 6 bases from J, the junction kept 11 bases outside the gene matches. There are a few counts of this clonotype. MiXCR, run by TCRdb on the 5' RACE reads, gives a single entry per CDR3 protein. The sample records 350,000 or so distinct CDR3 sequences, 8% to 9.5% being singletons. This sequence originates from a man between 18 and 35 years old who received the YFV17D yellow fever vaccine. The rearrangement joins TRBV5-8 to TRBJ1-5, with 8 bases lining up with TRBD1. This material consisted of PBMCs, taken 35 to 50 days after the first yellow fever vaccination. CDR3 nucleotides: TGTGCCAGCAGCTTGGTTTTCGACAGGGGATTGAGTCAGCCCCAGCATTTT. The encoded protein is CASSLVFDRGLSQPQHF.